This T cell receptor beta chain was identified in a study of blood T cells in healthy people across ages. Then a second PCR, running roughly 7 to 11 cycles, was carried out with a sample-barcoded 5' primer and a J-beta primer mix. CDR3-containing paired-end reads numbering at least 3 million came from each sample. MiXCR, run by TCRdb on the 5' RACE reads, gives a single entry per CDR3 protein. The sample has about 780,000 distinct CDR3 sequences, 20% to 30% seen once; the top ten hold about 2.9%. Samples each yielded at least 6 micrograms of total RNA. Between the trimmed V and J ends, which lost 6 bases and 3 bases, there was a span of 17 bases. The CDR3 is made up of 15 amino acids. These sequences were also reported in another study, on T cells of mothers and their children.

The receptor was isolated from a boy aged 5-17 years in good health. V usage is TRBV12-3 or TRBV12-4 and J usage is TRBJ2-5, with D tentatively TRBD2 (6 bases). Sequenced: blood. CDR3 bases: TGTGCCAGCAGATCGTGGGGGGACTTAAAAGAGACCCAGTACTTC. Its translation is CASRSWGDLKETQYF.